This entry lists 6 T cell receptor beta chains sequenced from one sample in a study of spatial heterogeneity in lung cancer. Time point described: sample taken at primary tumor resection. The authors sequenced whole RNA from tumor, nontumor lung or frozen PBMC without sorting. TCRdb reprocessed the 5' RACE reads via MiXCR and lists one record per CDR3 protein. The sample lists tens of thousands of distinct CDR3 sequences, approximately 12% occurring once. Specimen: PBMCs, collected at surgery. The receptors come from a male donor with early-stage non-small cell lung cancer.

This clonotype was counted between two and nine times. V usage is TRBV2 and J usage is TRBJ2-7; D possibly corresponds to TRBD1 (5 bases). This CDR3 has 13 amino acids. V shed 6 bases and J shed 2 bases, with 11 bases lying between them. Germline CDR1 and CDR2: SNHLY and FYNNEI. CDR3 loop: CASRQGLTYEQYF. The CDR3 DNA reads TGTGCCAGCAGGCAGGGTCTAACCTACGAGCAGTACTTC.

Concerning this clonotype: Mismatch with germline at one junction end may stem from a read error. The V and J genes are TRBV28 and TRBJ2-1; D gene unclear. CDR1 is MDHEN, CDR2 SYDVKM, per germline. The CDR3 totals 12 residues. The CDR3 nucleotides read TGTGTCAGCAGCCCGGTCCTCAATGAGCAGTTCTTC. Its translation: CVSSPVLNEQFF.

Only a few counts were recorded for this clonotype. This sequence joins TRBV28 and TRBJ1-2; TRBD1 matches at 10 bases. This CDR3 comprises 15 residues. V dropped 5 bases and J dropped 9; count of bases not matched to a gene: 12. Germline V gene lookup returns CDR1 MDHEN and CDR2 SYDVKM. CDR3 protein: CASSDTGQGSDSYTF. The CDR3 coding sequence is TGTGCCAGCAGTGATACGGGACAGGGGTCGGATAGCTACACCTTC.

This clonotype was detected only a few times. The rearrangement uses TRBV10-1 and TRBJ1-5, with a possible D match to TRBD1 (6 bases). The CDR3 consists of 15 residues. V was cut by 7 bases and J by 7 bases, with 20 bases left in between. The germline gives CDR1 WNHNN, CDR2 SYGVQD (reference sequence). The CDR3 sequence: CASKTNTGYWQPQHF. CDR3 DNA sequence: TGCGCCAGCAAGACAAATACAGGGTATTGGCAGCCCCAGCATTTT.

This clonotype appeared a few times. In nucleotides, the CDR3 is TGTGCCAGCTCACCAGGGGGGAGCACAGATACGCAGTATTTT. This sequence encodes CASSPGGSTDTQYF. The rearrangement uses TRBV18 and TRBJ2-3, with D maybe TRBD2 (6 bases). Trimming shortened V by 2 bases and J by 0 bases, and 6 bases separated the two germline ends. The V gene's germline CDR1 is KGHSH and CDR2 LQKENI. The CDR3 loop spans 14 amino acids.

The chain is built from TRBV20-1 and TRBJ2-2; 9 bases line up with TRBD2. This CDR3 has 14 amino acids. Trimming cost V 6 bases and J 7 bases; bases outside gene matches: 9. CDR1 and CDR2 from the germline V gene are DFQATT and SNEGSKA (reference sequence). Here the CDR3 reads CSAEVAGAIGELFF. CDR3 nucleotides: TGCAGTGCCGAGGTAGCGGGAGCCATCGGGGAGCTGTTTTTT.